Included here is one T cell receptor (beta chain) sequence, with context. Its antigen remains unidentified. Trimming left V 2 bases short and J 3 bases short, with 16 bases between. The length of the CDR3 is 17 residues. Germline CDR1 is SGHNT and CDR2 is YENEEA. TCRdb redid the calling of the reads with MiXCR, one entry per CDR3 protein. This sample has roughly 300,000 distinct CDR3 sequences, with around 9.5% found just once. The source of the sample is a study of T cell repertoires in cytomegalovirus infection. Study overall: From public TCR beta signatures came an indication of both CMV infection and matching HLA type. Study-wide results and caveats: The ex vivo response was dominated by HLA-C-restricted CMV-specific TCR beta clonotypes. Cumulative frequency of public TCR beta families picked out carriers of CMV plus the relevant HLA.

The chain couples TRBV11-3 to TRBJ2-2, with a tentative D call TRBD2 (5 bases). This clonotype originated in a human donor in good health (CMV status not recorded). Some clones in this sample may be carry-over from other donors' samples. Sequencing was carried out using PBMCs. The CDR3 sequence: CASSLSGEFGDTGELFF. CDR3 sequence (DNA): TGTGCCAGCAGCTTATCAGGCGAGTTCGGGGACACCGGGGAGCTGTTTTTT.